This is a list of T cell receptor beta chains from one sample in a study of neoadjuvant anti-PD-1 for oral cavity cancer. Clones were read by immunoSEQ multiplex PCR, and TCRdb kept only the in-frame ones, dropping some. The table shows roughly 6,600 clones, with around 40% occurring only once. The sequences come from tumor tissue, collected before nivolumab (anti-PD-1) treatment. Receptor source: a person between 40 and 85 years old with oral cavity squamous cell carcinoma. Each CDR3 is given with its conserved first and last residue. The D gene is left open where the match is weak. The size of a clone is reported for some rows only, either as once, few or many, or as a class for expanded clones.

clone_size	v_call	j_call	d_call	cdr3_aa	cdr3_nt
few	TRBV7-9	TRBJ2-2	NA	CASTPGNTGELFF	TGTGCCAGCACCCCCGGGAACACCGGGGAGCTGTTTTTT
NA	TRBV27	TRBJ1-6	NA	CASSSYGGWNSPLHF	TGTGCCAGCAGTTCGTACGGCGGCTGGAATTCACCCCTCCACTTT
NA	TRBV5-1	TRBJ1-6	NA	CASSLAFRVEGTSPLHF	TGCGCCAGCAGCTTGGCCTTTAGGGTTGAGGGTACTTCACCCCTCCACTTT
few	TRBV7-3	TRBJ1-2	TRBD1	CASSLGGQGESYGYTF	TGTGCCAGCAGCTTAGGGGGACAGGGCGAGAGCTATGGCTACACCTTC
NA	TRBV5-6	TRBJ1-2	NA	CASSLGGVIYGYTF	TGTGCCAGCAGCTTGGGGGGGGTAATATATGGCTACACCTTC
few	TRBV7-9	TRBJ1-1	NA	CASSLEFYNTEAFF	TGTGCCAGCAGCTTAGAGTTCTATAACACTGAAGCTTTCTTT
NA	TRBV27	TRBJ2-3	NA	CASSPRGGRTDTQYF	TGTGCCAGCAGTCCCCGCGGGGGCAGAACAGATACGCAGTATTTT
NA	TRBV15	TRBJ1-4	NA	CATSSRGGRAWEKLFF	TGTGCCACCAGCAGTCGGGGTGGGAGGGCGTGGGAAAAACTGTTTTTT
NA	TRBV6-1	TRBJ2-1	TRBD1	CASSERTGGYNEQFF	TGTGCCAGCAGTGAGAGGACAGGGGGCTACAATGAGCAGTTCTTC
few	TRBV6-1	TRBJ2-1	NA	CASSEAGDFWDEQFF	TGTGCCAGCAGTGAAGCGGGGGACTTCTGGGATGAGCAGTTCTTC
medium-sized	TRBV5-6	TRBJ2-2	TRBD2	CASSYPGLGVTGELFF	TGTGCCAGCAGCTATCCGGGACTAGGTGTCACCGGGGAGCTGTTTTTT
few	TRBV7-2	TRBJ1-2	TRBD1	CASSLDSGSDRAGYTF	TGTGCCAGCAGCTTAGATAGCGGGTCGGACAGGGCTGGCTACACCTTC
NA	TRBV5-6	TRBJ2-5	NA	CASSLASSAQETQYF	TGTGCCAGCAGCTTGGCGTCTAGCGCTCAAGAGACCCAGTACTTC
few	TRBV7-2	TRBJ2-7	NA	CASSFYGPSYEQYF	TGTGCCAGCAGCTTCTACGGACCTTCCTACGAGCAGTACTTC
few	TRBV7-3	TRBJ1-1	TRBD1	CASSLGTGDTEAFF	TGTGCCAGCAGCTTAGGGACAGGGGACACTGAAGCTTTCTTT
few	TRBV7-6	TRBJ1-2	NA	CASNKVVWLPEHGYTF	TGTGCCAGCAACAAAGTTGTTTGGTTACCCGAACATGGCTACACCTTC
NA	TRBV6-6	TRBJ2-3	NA	CASSYAGPSTDTQYF	TGTGCCAGCAGTTACGCTGGGCCTAGCACAGATACGCAGTATTTT
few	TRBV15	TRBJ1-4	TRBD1	CATSPRQGFNEKLFF	TGTGCCACCAGCCCCCGACAGGGCTTTAATGAAAAACTGTTTTTT
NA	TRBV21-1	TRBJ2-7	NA	CASSKIGKEGLILYEQYF	TGTGCCAGCAGCAAAATCGGTAAAGAGGGACTTATCCTTTACGAGCAGTACTTC
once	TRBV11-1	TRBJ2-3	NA	CASSKPRGARIESGTQYF	TGTGCCAGCAGCAAACCGAGGGGGGCGCGGATCGAATCCGGTACGCAGTATTTT
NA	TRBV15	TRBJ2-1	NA	CATSRGQGWGNEQFF	TGTGCCACCAGCAGAGGTCAGGGTTGGGGCAATGAGCAGTTCTTC
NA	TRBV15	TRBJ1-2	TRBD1	CATSRSRGQALFYGYTF	TGTGCCACCAGCAGGTCAAGGGGACAGGCACTTTTCTATGGCTACACCTTC